This record concerns one TCR beta chain sequence. This sample is part of a study of blood T cell repertoires in COVID-19. Overall study context: Italy, Spain and the United States were the sources of the convalescent and acute COVID-19 samples.

Per the study methods: Amplification from reference gene primers served as the basis for estimated nucleated cell counts. The repertoire was sequenced with immunoSEQ multiplex PCR; TCRdb's copy has only in-frame clones and lacks some. The DNA was the basis for D and trimming; V, J and clone size are from that table. The sample lists approximately 120,000 clones, around 80% seen once, with roughly 4.7% in the top ten. Sequenced material: peripheral blood. This TCR derives from a human donor in a cohort sampled during active or convalescent COVID-19.

CDR3 coding DNA: TGCGCCAGCAGCCGGAACAGGGGGGATGGCTACACCTTC. It codes for CASSRNRGDGYTF. The chain links TRBV4-3 to TRBJ1-2; 8 bases are a match to TRBD1. CDR1 is LGHNA and CDR2 is YSLEER in the germline V gene. The ends lost 4 bases at V and 6 bases at J; junction bases unmatched: 4. The CDR3 length is 13 residues.